In this sample, the clone carrying this TCR beta chain turned up a few times. Its matching antigen is unknown. CDR3 length equals 15 residues. CDR1 is SGHRS, CDR2 YFSETQ, per germline. V lost 3 bases to trimming and J lost 8 bases; unmatched junction nucleotides: 7. The data belong to a study of T cell repertoires in cytomegalovirus infection. Whole-study context: Both CMV infection and a matching HLA type were indicated by public TCR beta signatures. Points from the study as a whole: HLA-C-restricted, CMV-specific TCR beta clonotypes were dominant ex vivo.

TCRdb fed the reads into MiXCR, producing one record per CDR3 protein. The data hold about 260,000 distinct CDR3 sequences, with 8% to 9.5% observed a single time. This sequence originates from a human donor in good health (CMV status not recorded). Some clones in this sample may be carry-over from other donors' samples. Material for sequencing was PBMCs. This chain uses TRBV5-1 with TRBJ2-1; TRBD1 agrees at 11 bases. The CDR3 is CASSSAGTGGDEQFF. CDR3 nucleotides: TGCGCCAGCAGCTCGGCCGGGACAGGGGGAGATGAGCAGTTCTTC.